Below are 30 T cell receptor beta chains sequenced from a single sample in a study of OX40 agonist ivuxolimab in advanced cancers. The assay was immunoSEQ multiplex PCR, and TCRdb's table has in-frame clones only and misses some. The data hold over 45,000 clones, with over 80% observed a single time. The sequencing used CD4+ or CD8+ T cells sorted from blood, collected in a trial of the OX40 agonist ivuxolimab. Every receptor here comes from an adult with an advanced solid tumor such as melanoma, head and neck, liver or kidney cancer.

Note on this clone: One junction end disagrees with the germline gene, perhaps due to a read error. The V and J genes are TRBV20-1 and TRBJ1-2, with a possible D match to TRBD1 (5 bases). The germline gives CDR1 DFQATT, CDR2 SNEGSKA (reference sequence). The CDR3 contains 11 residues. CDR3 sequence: CSASRQGPVTF. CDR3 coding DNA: TGCAGTGCTAGTCGGCAGGGACCCGTTACATTC.

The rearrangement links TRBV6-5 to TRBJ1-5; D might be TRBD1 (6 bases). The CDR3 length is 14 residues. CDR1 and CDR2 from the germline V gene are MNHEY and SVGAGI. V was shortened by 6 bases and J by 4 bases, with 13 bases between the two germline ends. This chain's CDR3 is CASSRTEFNQPQHF. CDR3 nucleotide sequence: TGTGCCAGCAGCCGGACAGAGTTTAATCAGCCCCAGCATTTT.

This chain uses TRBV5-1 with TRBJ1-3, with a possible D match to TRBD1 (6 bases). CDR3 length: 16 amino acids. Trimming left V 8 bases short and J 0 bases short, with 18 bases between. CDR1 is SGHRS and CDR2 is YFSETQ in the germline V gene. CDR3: CASSDSRTSSGNTIYF. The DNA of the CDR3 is TGCGCCAGTTCGGACAGTCGAACGAGCTCTGGAAACACCATATATTTT.

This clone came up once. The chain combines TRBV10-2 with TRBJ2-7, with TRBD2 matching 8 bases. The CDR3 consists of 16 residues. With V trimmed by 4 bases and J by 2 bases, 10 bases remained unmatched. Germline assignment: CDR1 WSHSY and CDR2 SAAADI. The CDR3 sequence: CASSGARAGETYEQYF. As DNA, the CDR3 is TGCGCCAGCAGTGGGGCTCGAGCGGGGGAAACCTACGAGCAGTACTTC.

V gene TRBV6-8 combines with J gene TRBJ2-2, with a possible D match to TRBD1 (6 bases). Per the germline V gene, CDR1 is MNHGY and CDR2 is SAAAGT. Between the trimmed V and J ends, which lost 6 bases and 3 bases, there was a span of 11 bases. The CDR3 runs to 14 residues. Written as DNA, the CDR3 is TGTGCCAGCAGATTGACAGGATACACCGGGGAGCTGTTTTTT. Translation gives CASRLTGYTGELFF.

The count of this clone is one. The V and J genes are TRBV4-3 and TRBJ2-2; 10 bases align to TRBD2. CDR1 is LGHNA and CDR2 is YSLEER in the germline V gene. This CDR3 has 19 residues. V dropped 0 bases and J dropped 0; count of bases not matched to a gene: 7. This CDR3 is CASSQEASGGYANTGELFF. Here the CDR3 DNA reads TGCGCCAGCAGCCAAGAGGCTAGCGGGGGATATGCGAACACCGGGGAGCTGTTTTTT.

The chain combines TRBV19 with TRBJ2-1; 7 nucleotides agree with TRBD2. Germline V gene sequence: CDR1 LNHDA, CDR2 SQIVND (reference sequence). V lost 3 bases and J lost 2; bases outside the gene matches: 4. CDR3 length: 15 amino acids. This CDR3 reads CASSIPGRAYNEQFF. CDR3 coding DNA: TGTGCCAGTAGTATCCCGGGGAGGGCCTACAATGAGCAGTTCTTC.

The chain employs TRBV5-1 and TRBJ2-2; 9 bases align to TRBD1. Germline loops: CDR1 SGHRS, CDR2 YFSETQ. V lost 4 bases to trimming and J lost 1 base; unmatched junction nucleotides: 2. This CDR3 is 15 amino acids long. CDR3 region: CASSPGQGNTGELFF. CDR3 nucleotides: TGCGCCAGCAGCCCGGGACAGGGGAACACCGGGGAGCTGTTTTTT. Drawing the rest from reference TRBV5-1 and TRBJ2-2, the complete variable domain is KAGVTQTPRYLIKTRGQQVTLSCSPISGHRSVSWYQQTPGQGLQFLFEYFSETQRNKGNFPGRFSGRQFSNSRSEMNVSTLELGDSALYLCASSPGQGNTGELFFGEGSRLTVL.

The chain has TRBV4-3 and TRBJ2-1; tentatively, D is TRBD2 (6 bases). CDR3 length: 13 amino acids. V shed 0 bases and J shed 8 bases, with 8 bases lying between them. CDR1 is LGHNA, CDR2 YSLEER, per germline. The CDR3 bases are TGCGCCAGCAGCCAAGATTGGGAGGATGAGCAGTTCTTC. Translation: CASSQDWEDEQFF.

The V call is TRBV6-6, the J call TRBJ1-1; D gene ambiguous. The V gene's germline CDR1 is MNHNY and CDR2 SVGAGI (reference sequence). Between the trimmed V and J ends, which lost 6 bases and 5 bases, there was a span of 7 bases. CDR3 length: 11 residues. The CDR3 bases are TGTGCCAGCAGCCCGCTTACTGAAGCTTTCTTT. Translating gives CASSPLTEAFF.

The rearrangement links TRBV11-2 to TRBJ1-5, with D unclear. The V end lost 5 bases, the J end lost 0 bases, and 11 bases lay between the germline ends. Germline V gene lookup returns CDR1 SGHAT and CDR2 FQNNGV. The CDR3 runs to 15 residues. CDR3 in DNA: TGTGCCAGCAGCCCTCACCCCGGTAGCAATCAGCCCCAGCATTTT. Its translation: CASSPHPGSNQPQHF.

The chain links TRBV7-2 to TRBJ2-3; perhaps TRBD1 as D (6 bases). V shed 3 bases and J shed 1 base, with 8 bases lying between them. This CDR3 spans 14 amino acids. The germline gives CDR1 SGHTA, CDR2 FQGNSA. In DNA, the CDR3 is TGTGCCAGCAGCTTCCGGACAGGCACAGATACGCAGTATTTT. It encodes CASSFRTGTDTQYF.

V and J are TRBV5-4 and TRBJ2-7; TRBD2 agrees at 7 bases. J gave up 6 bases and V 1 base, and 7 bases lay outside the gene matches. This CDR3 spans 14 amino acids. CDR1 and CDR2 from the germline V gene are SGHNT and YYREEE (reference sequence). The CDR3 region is CASSLRTRGVEQYF. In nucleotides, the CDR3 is TGTGCCAGCAGCTTGAGGACTAGGGGTGTCGAGCAGTACTTC.

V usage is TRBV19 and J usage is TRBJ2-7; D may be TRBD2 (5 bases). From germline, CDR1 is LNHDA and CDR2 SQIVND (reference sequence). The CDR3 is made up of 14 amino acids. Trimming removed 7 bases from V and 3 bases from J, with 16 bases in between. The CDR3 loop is CASTPSGNYYEQYF. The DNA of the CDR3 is TGTGCCAGTACCCCCTCCGGGAATTACTACGAGCAGTACTTC. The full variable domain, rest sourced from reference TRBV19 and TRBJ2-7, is DGGITQSPKYLFRKEGQNVTLSCEQNLNHDAMYWYRQDPGQGLRLIYYSQIVNDFQKGDIAEGYSVSREKKESFPLTVTSAQKNPTAFYLCASTPSGNYYEQYFGPGTRLTVT.

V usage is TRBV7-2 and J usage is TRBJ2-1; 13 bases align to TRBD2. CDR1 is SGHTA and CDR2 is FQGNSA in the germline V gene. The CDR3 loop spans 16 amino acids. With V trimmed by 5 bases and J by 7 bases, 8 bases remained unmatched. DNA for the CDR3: TGTGCCAGCAGCACCCGGACTAGCGGGGGAGGAAATGAGCAGTTCTTC. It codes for CASSTRTSGGGNEQFF.

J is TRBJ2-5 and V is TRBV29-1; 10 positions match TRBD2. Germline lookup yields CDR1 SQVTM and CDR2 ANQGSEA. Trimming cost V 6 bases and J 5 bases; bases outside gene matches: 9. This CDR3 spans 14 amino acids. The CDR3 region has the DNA TGCAGCGTGGCATCTAGCGGGAGTGGGGAGACCCAGTACTTC. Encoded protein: CSVASSGSGETQYF.

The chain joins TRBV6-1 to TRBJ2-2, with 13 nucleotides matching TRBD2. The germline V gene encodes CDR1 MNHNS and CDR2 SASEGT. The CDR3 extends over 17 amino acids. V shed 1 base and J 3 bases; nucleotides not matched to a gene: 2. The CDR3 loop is CASSEGGLAGHTGELFF. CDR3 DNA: TGTGCCAGCAGTGAAGGGGGACTAGCGGGACACACCGGGGAGCTGTTTTTT.

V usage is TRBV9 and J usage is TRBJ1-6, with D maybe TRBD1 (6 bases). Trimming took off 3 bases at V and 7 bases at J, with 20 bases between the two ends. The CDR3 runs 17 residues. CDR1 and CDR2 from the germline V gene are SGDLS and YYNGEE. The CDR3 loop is CASSGGQRLLGNSPLHF. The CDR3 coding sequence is TGTGCCAGCAGCGGGGGGCAGCGGCTCCTCGGGAATTCACCCCTCCACTTT. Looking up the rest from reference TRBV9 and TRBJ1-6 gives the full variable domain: DSGVTQTPKHLITATGQRVTLRCSPRSGDLSVYWYQQSLDQGLQFLIQYYNGEERAKGNILERFSAQQFPDLHSELNLSSLELGDSALYFCASSGGQRLLGNSPLHFGNGTRLTVT.

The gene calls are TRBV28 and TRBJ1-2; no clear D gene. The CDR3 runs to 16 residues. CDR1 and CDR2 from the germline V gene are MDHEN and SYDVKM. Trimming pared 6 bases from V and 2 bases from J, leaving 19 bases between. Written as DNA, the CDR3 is TGTGCCAGCAGAGAGAGTTCTGGGGTTCAAAACTATGGCTACACCTTC. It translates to CASRESSGVQNYGYTF.

The CDR3 DNA sequence: TGTGCCAGTACCCCCTCGGGCGGCTCCTACGAGCAGTACTTC. This sequence encodes CASTPSGGSYEQYF. The chain carries TRBV19 and TRBJ2-7; D uncertain. V was shortened by 7 bases and J by 0 bases, with 13 bases between the two germline ends. Germline V gene lookup returns CDR1 LNHDA and CDR2 SQIVND (reference sequence). The CDR3 is 14 amino acids.

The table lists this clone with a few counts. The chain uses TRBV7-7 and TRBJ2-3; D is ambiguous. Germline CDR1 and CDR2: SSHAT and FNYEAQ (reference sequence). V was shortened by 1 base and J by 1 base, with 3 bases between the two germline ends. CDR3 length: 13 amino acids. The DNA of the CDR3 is TGTGCCAGCAGCTTAGTCGGCACAGATACGCAGTATTTT. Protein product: CASSLVGTDTQYF.

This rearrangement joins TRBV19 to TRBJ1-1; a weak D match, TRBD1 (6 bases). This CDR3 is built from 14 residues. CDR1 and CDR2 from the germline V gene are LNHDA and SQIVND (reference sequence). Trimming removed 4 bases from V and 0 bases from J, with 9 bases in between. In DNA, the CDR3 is TGTGCCAGTAGTAGCGGACAGTTGAACACTGAAGCTTTCTTT. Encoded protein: CASSSGQLNTEAFF.

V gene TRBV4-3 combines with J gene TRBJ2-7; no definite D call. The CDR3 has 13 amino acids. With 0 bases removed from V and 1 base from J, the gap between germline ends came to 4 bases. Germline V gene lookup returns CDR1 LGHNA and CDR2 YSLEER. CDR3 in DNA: TGCGCCAGCAGCCAAGAGTGGTCCTACGAGCAGTACTTC. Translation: CASSQEWSYEQYF.

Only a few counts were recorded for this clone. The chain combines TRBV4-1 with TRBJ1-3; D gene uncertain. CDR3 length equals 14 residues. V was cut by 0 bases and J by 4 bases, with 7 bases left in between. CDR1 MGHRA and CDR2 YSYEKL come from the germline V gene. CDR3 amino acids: CASSQDPLGNTIYF. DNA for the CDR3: TGCGCCAGCAGCCAAGACCCCCTGGGAAACACCATATATTTT.

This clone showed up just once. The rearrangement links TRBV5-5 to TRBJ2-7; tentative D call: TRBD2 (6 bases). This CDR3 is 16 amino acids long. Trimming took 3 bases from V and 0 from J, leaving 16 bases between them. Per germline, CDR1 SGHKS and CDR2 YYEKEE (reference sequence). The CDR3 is CASSWGRSGYSYEQYF. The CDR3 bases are TGTGCCAGCAGCTGGGGACGAAGCGGGTACTCCTACGAGCAGTACTTC. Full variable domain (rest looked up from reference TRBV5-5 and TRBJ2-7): DAGVTQSPTHLIKTRGQQVTLRCSPISGHKSVSWYQQVLGQGPQFIFQYYEKEERGRGNFPDRFSARQFPNYSSELNVNALLLGDSALYLCASSWGRSGYSYEQYFGPGTRLTVT.

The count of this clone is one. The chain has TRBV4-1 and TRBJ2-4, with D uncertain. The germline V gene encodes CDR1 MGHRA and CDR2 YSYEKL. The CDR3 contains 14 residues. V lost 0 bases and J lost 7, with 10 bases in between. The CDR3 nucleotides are TGCGCCAGCAGCCAAGATTTCGGGTTGAACATTCAGTACTTC. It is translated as CASSQDFGLNIQYF.

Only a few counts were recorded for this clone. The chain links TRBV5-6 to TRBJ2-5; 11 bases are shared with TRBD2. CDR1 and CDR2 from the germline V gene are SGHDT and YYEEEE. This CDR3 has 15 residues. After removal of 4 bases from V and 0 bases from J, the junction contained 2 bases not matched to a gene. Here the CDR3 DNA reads TGTGCCAGCAGCATGACTAGCGGGAACCAAGAGACCCAGTACTTC. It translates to CASSMTSGNQETQYF. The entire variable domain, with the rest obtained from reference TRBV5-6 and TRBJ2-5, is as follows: DAGVTQSPTHLIKTRGQQVTLRCSPKSGHDTVSWYQQALGQGPQFIFQYYEEEERQRGNFPDRFSGHQFPNYSSELNVNALLLGDSALYLCASSMTSGNQETQYFGPGTRLLVL.

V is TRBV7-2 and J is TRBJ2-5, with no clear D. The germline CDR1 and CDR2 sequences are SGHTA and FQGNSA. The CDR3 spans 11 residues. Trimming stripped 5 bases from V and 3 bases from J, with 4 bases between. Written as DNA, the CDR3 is TGTGCCAGCAGCCATGAAGAGACCCAGTACTTC. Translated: CASSHEETQYF.

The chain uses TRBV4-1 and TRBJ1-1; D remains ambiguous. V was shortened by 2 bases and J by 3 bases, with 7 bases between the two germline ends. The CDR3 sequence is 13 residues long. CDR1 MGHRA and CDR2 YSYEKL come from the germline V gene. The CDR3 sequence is CASSQIADTEAFF. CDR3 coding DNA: TGCGCCAGCAGCCAAATTGCGGACACTGAAGCTTTCTTT.

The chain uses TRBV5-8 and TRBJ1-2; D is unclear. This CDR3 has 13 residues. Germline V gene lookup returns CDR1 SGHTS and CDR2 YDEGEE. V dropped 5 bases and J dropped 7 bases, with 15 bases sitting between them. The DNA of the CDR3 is TGTGCCAGCAGGCTCACATCCGTTGGTGGCTACACCTTC. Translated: CASRLTSVGGYTF.